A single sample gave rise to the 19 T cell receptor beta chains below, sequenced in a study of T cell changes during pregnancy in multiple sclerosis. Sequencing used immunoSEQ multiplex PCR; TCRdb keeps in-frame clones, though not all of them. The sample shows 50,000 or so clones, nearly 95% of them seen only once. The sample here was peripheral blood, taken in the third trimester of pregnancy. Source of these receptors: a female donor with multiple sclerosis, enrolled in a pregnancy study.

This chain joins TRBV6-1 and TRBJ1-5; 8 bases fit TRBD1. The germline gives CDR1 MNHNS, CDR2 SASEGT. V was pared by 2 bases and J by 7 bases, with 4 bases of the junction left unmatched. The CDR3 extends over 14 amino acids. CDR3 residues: CASSEQGAGQPQHF. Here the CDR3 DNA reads TGTGCCAGCAGTGAACAGGGGGCGGGCCAGCCCCAGCATTTT.

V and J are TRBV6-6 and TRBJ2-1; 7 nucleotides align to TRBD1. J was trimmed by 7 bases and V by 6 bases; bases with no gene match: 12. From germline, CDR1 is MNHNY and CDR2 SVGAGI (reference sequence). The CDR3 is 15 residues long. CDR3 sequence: CASSRGQVARNEQFF. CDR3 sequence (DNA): TGTGCCAGCAGCCGAGGACAGGTCGCACGAAATGAGCAGTTCTTC.

In DNA, the CDR3 is TGTGCCAGCAGGGAAACAGCCACCGGGGAGCTGTTTTTT. Its protein product is CASRETATGELFF. The rearrangement links TRBV7-3 to TRBJ2-2; no definite D call. CDR1 and CDR2 from the germline V gene are SGHTA and FQGTGA. This CDR3 comprises 13 residues. V lost 6 bases, J lost 4 bases, and 9 bases lay in between. Combining the CDR3 with reference TRBV7-3 and TRBJ2-2 gives the whole variable domain GAGVSQTPSNKVTEKGKYVELRCDPISGHTALYWYRQSLGQGPEFLIYFQGTGAADDSGLPNDRFFAVRPEGSVSTLKIQRTERGDSAVYLCASRETATGELFFGEGSRLTVL.

CDR3 sequence: CASSTLAGLPSEQYF. CDR3 DNA sequence: TGTGCCAGCAGTACCTTAGCGGGGCTGCCGAGCGAGCAGTACTTC. The V call is TRBV27, the J call TRBJ2-7; 8 nucleotides agree with TRBD2. This CDR3 is built from 15 residues. Germline values: CDR1 MNHEY, CDR2 SMNVEV (reference sequence). Trimming at V came to 5 bases and at J to 6 bases, leaving 12 bases not matched to a gene.

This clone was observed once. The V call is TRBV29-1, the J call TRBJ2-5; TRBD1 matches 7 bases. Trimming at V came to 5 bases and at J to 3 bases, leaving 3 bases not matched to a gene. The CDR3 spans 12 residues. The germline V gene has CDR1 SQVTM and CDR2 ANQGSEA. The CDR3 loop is CSVRDSEETQYF. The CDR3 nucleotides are TGCAGCGTTCGGGACAGCGAAGAGACCCAGTACTTC.

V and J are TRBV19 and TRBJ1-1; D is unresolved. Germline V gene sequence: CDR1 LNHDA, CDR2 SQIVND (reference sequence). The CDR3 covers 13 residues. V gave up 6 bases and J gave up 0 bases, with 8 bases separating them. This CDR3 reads CASSPSVNTEAFF. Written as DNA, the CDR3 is TGTGCCAGTAGCCCCTCAGTGAACACTGAAGCTTTCTTT.

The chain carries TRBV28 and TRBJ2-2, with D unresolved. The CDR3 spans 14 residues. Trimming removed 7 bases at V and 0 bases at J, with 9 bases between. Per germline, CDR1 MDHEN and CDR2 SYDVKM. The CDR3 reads CASTVLPNTGELFF. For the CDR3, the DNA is TGTGCCAGCACCGTACTCCCGAACACCGGGGAGCTGTTTTTT.

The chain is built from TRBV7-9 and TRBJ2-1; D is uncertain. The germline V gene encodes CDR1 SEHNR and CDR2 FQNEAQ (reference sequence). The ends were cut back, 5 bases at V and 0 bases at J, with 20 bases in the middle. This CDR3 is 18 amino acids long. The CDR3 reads CASSNRGAAFSSYNEQFF. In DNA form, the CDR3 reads TGTGCCAGCAGCAATAGAGGAGCAGCGTTTAGCTCCTACAATGAGCAGTTCTTC.

Written as DNA, the CDR3 is TGTGCCAGCAGCCAGGAGGCCGGCATCACAGATACGCAGTATTTT. Encoded protein: CASSQEAGITDTQYF. The rearrangement joins TRBV14 to TRBJ2-3; D is perhaps TRBD2 (5 bases). Looked up from germline, CDR1 is SGHDN and CDR2 is FVKESK. CDR3 length: 15 amino acids. Trimming stripped 3 bases from V and 2 bases from J, with 12 bases between.

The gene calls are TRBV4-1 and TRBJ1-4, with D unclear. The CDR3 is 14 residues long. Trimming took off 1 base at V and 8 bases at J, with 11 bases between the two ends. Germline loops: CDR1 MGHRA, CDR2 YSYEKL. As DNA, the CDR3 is TGCGCCAGCAGCCAAGTTGGAGTTCTGGAAAAACTGTTTTTT. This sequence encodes CASSQVGVLEKLFF.

As DNA, the CDR3 is TGTGCCAGCAGTGATGAAACAGTCCTCGAGCAGTACTTC. Its translation is CASSDETVLEQYF. The chain is built from TRBV2 and TRBJ2-7, with D hard to call. This CDR3 comprises 13 residues. Germline V gene sequence: CDR1 SNHLY, CDR2 FYNNEI. Deletions cut 3 bases from V and 6 bases from J, with 12 bases between.

CDR3 loop: CSAILAQVNTEAFF. The CDR3 DNA reads TGCAGCGCTATCCTGGCACAGGTGAACACTGAAGCTTTCTTT. The gene calls are TRBV29-1 and TRBJ1-1; D might be TRBD1 (5 bases). Germline CDR1 is SQVTM and CDR2 is ANQGSEA. This CDR3 contains 14 residues. Between the trimmed V and J ends, which lost 7 bases and 0 bases, there was a span of 15 bases.

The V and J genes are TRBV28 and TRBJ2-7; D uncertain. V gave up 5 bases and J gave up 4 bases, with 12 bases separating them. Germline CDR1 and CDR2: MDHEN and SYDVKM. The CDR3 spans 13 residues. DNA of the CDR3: TGTGCCAGCAGTGACTCGAACTCTTACGAGCAGTACTTC. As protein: CASSDSNSYEQYF.

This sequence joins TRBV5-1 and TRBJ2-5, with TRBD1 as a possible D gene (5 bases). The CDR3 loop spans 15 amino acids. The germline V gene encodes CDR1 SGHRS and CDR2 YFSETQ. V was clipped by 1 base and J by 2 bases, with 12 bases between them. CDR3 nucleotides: TGCGCCAGCAGCTTGAATAGGGGTGCTCAAGAGACCCAGTACTTC. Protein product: CASSLNRGAQETQYF.

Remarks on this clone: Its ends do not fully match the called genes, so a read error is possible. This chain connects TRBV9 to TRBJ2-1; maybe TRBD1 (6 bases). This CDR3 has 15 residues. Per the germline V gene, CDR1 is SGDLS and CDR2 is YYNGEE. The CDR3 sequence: CASTQAGTTYSEQFF. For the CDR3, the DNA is TGTGCCAGCACCCAGGCCGGGACAACCTACAGTGAGCAGTTCTTC.

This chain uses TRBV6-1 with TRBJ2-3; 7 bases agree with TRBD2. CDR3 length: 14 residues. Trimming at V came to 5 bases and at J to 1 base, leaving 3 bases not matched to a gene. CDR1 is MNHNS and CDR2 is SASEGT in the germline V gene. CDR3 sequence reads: CASSLRGGTDTQYF. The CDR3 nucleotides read TGTGCCAGCAGTCTACGGGGGGGCACAGATACGCAGTATTTT.

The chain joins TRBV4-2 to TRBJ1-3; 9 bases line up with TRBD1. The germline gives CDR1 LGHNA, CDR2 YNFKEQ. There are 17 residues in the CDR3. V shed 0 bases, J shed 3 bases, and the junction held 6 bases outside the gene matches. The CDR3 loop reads CASSQDRGQGNGNTIYF. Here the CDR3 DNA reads TGTGCCAGCAGCCAAGATCGGGGACAGGGTAATGGAAACACCATATATTTT.

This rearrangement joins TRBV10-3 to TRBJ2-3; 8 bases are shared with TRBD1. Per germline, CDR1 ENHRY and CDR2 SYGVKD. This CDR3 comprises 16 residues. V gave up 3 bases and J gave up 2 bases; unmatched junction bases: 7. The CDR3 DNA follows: TGTGCCATCAGTGACTCAGGACAGGGCGACACAGATACGCAGTATTTT. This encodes CAISDSGQGDTDTQYF.

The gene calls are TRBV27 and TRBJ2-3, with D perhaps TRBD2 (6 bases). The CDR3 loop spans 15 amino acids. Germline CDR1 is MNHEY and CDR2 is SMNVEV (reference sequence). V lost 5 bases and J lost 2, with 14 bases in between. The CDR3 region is CASSALAGHTDTQYF. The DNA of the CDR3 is TGTGCCAGCAGTGCCCTCGCGGGGCACACAGATACGCAGTATTTT.